The T cell receptor (beta chain) described here comes from a study of T-cell reconstitution after alpha-beta-depleted transplantation in children. Notes on the study in general: Reportedly, roughly two months post-transplant, alpha-beta T cells arose from several hundred expanded graft clones. Recipient T cells and thymic progenitors that survived were the source of the high TCRbeta diversity seen at day 60 in some patients. A year had passed since transplant, and T-cell counts and diversity by then came mostly from newly produced T cells.

V shed 2 bases and J 5 bases; nucleotides not matched to a gene: 4. Germline CDR1 and CDR2: LGHNA and YNFKEQ. The CDR3 sequence is 14 residues long. This clonotype was seen at least ten times. Its antigen is not known. Construction of the TCRbeta library involved unique molecular identifiers. Via MiXCR, TCRdb re-called the PCR reads, giving one row per CDR3 protein. The table includes about 340,000 distinct CDR3 sequences, about a sixth detected once. The gene calls are TRBV4-2 and TRBJ2-5, with 8 bases aligning to TRBD1. The sample in question was PBMCs, mostly from graft donor cells, obtained 360 days after TCRalphabeta/CD19-depleted stem cell transplant. The clonotype was recovered from a male patient aged 2-9 years who had a stem cell transplant for acute lymphoblastic leukemia, so the T cells may come from the graft donor. The CDR3 nucleotides read TGTGCCAGCAGCCAACGGACAGGGCGGGAGACCCAGTACTTC. It translates to CASSQRTGRETQYF.